This T cell receptor (beta chain) was found in a study of neurological immune-mediated disorders. cDNA synthesis was performed by 5'RACE with 10-nucleotide random UMIs. Each CDR3 protein is one row after TCRdb ran MiXCR on the 5' RACE reads. The sample holds about 79,000 distinct CDR3 sequences; 11% to 15% are singletons and the top ten take around 6.8%. Germline V gene data show CDR1 as SGHRS and CDR2 as YFSETQ. The length of the CDR3 is 15 residues. The V and J ends lost 1 base and 6 bases, in that order; junction bases with no gene match: 3. The starting material, 2 million PBMCs stored at -80 C, gave rise to the unsorted libraries. Ten or more counts support this clonotype.

The specimen sequenced was PBMCs. V usage is TRBV5-1 and J usage is TRBJ1-6; TRBD1 matches at 8 bases. The clonotype originates from a woman between 45 and 60 years old in good health. The CDR3 DNA reads as TGCGCCAGCAGCTTGTACAGGGGGGGTAATTCACCCCTCCACTTT. Its translation is CASSLYRGGNSPLHF.